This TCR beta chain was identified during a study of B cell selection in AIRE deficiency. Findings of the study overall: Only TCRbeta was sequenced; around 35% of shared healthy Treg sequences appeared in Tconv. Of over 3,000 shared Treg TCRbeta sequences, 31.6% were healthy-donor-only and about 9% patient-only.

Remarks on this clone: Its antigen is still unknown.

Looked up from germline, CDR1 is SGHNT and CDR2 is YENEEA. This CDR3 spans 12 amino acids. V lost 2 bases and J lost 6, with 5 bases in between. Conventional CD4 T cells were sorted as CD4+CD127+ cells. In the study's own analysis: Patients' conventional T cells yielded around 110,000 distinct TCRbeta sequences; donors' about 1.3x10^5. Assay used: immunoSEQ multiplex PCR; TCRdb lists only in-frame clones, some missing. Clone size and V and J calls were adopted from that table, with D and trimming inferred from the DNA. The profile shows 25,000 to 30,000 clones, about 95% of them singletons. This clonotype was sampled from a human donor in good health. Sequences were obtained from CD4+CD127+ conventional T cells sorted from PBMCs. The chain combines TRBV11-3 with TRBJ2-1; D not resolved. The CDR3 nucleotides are TGTGCCAGCAGCTTAACAGTCAATGAGCAGTTCTTC. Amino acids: CASSLTVNEQFF.